This is a list of T cell receptor beta chains from one sample in a study of blood T cell repertoires in COVID-19. Data came from immunoSEQ multiplex PCR; TCRdb stores just in-frame clones and leaves some out. The table includes more than 250,000 clones, around 86% detected once. Sequencing used peripheral blood. The receptors shown here come from a man aged 50 or older with active or convalescent COVID-19. Each CDR3 is given with its conserved first and last residue. Fields, in order: V gene, CDR3 length, J gene, clone size, D gene, CDR3 protein, CDR3 DNA. A D gene is named only where the DNA matches it firmly. Some rows have no size entry. The others give once, few or many, or a class for an expanded clone.

v_call: TRBV19; cdr3_length: 15; j_call: TRBJ2-5; clone_size: NA; d_call: TRBD2; cdr3_aa: CASSMVASGLKTQYF; cdr3_nt: TGTGCCAGTAGTATGGTGGCTAGCGGGTTAAAGACCCAGTACTTC
v_call: TRBV25-1; cdr3_length: 15; j_call: TRBJ2-3; clone_size: NA; d_call: TRBD2; cdr3_aa: CASSDGTRGADTQYF; cdr3_nt: TGTGCCAGCAGTGACGGGACTAGAGGTGCAGATACGCAGTATTTT
v_call: TRBV19; cdr3_length: 14; j_call: TRBJ2-2; clone_size: few; d_call: NA; cdr3_aa: CASRRLDATGELFF; cdr3_nt: TGTGCCAGTAGAAGACTCGATGCGACCGGGGAGCTGTTTTTT
v_call: TRBV5-5; cdr3_length: 16; j_call: TRBJ1-1; clone_size: NA; d_call: NA; cdr3_aa: CASSLIPGSLNTEAFF; cdr3_nt: TGTGCCAGCAGCTTGATTCCGGGATCCTTGAACACTGAAGCTTTCTTT
v_call: TRBV19; cdr3_length: 17; j_call: TRBJ1-6; clone_size: few; d_call: NA; cdr3_aa: CASLDSRDSSYNSPLHF; cdr3_nt: TGTGCCAGCCTAGACAGCCGTGACAGCTCCTATAATTCACCCCTCCACTTT
v_call: TRBV29-1; cdr3_length: 11; j_call: TRBJ1-2; clone_size: NA; d_call: NA; cdr3_aa: CSVLQENGYTF; cdr3_nt: TGCAGCGTTCTACAGGAGAATGGCTACACCTTC
v_call: TRBV20-1; cdr3_length: 15; j_call: TRBJ2-1; clone_size: NA; d_call: NA; cdr3_aa: CSASIEQGYYNEQFF; cdr3_nt: TGCAGTGCTAGTATCGAACAGGGATACTACAATGAGCAGTTCTTC
v_call: TRBV28; cdr3_length: 15; j_call: TRBJ2-7; clone_size: NA; d_call: TRBD1; cdr3_aa: CASTEGQGSSYEQYF; cdr3_nt: TGTGCCAGCACTGAGGGACAGGGAAGCTCCTACGAGCAGTACTTC
v_call: TRBV3-1/TRBV3-2; cdr3_length: 14; j_call: TRBJ2-1; clone_size: once; d_call: NA; cdr3_aa: CASSQEWADPLQFF; cdr3_nt: TGTGCCAGCAGCCAAGAATGGGCCGACCCTCTGCAGTTCTTC
v_call: TRBV28; cdr3_length: 14; j_call: TRBJ2-7; clone_size: NA; d_call: TRBD1; cdr3_aa: CASSGTVTLYEQYF; cdr3_nt: TGTGCCAGCAGTGGGACAGTTACCCTTTACGAGCAGTACTTC
v_call: TRBV11-3; cdr3_length: 15; j_call: TRBJ1-1; clone_size: NA; d_call: NA; cdr3_aa: CASSSGAGGNTEAFF; cdr3_nt: TGTGCCAGCAGTTCAGGAGCCGGAGGGAACACTGAAGCTTTCTTT
v_call: TRBV30; cdr3_length: 14; j_call: TRBJ1-1; clone_size: NA; d_call: NA; cdr3_aa: CAWTSNGKNTEAFF; cdr3_nt: TGTGCCTGGACCTCTAACGGGAAGAACACTGAAGCTTTCTTT
v_call: TRBV24-1; cdr3_length: 15; j_call: TRBJ1-1; clone_size: NA; d_call: TRBD1; cdr3_aa: CATSDPRTGNTEAFF; cdr3_nt: TGTGCCACCAGTGACCCGAGGACAGGGAACACTGAAGCTTTCTTT
v_call: TRBV7-8; cdr3_length: 14; j_call: TRBJ2-1; clone_size: NA; d_call: TRBD2; cdr3_aa: CASSFSGNGDEQFF; cdr3_nt: TGTGCCAGCAGCTTTAGCGGGAACGGCGATGAGCAGTTCTTC
v_call: TRBV29-1; cdr3_length: 11; j_call: TRBJ2-5; clone_size: NA; d_call: TRBD1; cdr3_aa: CSVERGQTQYF; cdr3_nt: TGCAGCGTTGAAAGGGGGCAGACCCAGTACTTC